These 7 T cell receptor beta chains were all obtained from the same sample, sequenced in a study of control samples from healthy donors and cancer patients. Assay: immunoSEQ multiplex PCR; the TCRdb copy retains only in-frame clones and omits some. The profile shows about 180,000 clones, 75% to 95% of them singletons. Sequencing used blood. Receptor source: a woman aged 40 to 50 in good health.

J is TRBJ1-4 and V is TRBV18; D gene uncertain. Germline loops: CDR1 KGHSH, CDR2 LQKENI. This CDR3 has 14 residues. Between the trimmed V and J ends, which lost 2 bases and 5 bases, there was a span of 9 bases. The CDR3 protein is CASSPVVRNEKLFF. The DNA of the CDR3 is TGTGCCAGCTCACCAGTGGTCAGAAATGAAAAACTGTTTTTT. The whole variable domain, remainder taken from reference TRBV18 and TRBJ1-4, is NAGVMQNPRHLVRRRGQEARLRCSPMKGHSHVYWYRQLPEEGLKFMVYLQKENIIDESGMPKERFSAEFPKEGPSILRIQQVVRGDSAAYFCASSPVVRNEKLFFGSGTQLSVL.

This rearrangement joins TRBV10-3 to TRBJ1-1; 9 bases align to TRBD1. The germline V gene encodes CDR1 ENHRY and CDR2 SYGVKD. Losses at the gene ends were 6 bases for V and 2 bases for J; bases not matched to a gene: 4. This CDR3 is built from 14 residues. The DNA of the CDR3 is TGTGCCATCAGCGTACAGGGGGCAAACACTGAAGCTTTCTTT. Amino acid sequence: CAISVQGANTEAFF.

J is TRBJ1-5 and V is TRBV7-2; 9 bases agree with TRBD1. Germline V gene data show CDR1 as SGHTA and CDR2 as FQGNSA. J lost 11 bases, V lost 4 bases, and 9 bases had no gene match. CDR3 length: 14 residues. The CDR3 DNA is TGTGCCAGCAGCTCGTCCCGGGACAGGGACACCCAGCATTTT. This encodes CASSSSRDRDTQHF.

This clone has just a few counts. The rearrangement links TRBV15 to TRBJ2-7; TRBD2 is a possible D gene (7 bases). Germline-derived CDR1 and CDR2 are LNHNV and YYDKDF (reference sequence). CDR3 length: 15 residues. Deletions cut 5 bases from V and 1 base from J, with 15 bases between. The CDR3 here is CATSVGGLKSYEQYF. The DNA for the CDR3 is TGTGCCACCAGCGTCGGGGGGCTTAAGTCCTACGAGCAGTACTTC.

The chain couples TRBV11-2 to TRBJ1-2; maybe TRBD1 (6 bases). V was pared by 3 bases and J by 1 base, with 12 bases between. CDR1 and CDR2 (germline): SGHAT, FQNNGV. The CDR3 sequence is 15 residues long. CDR3 DNA sequence: TGTGCCAGCAGCTTGCGACTACAGGGTAACTATGGCTACACCTTC. Translating it yields CASSLRLQGNYGYTF.

The chain couples TRBV27 to TRBJ1-1, with 9 positions matching TRBD1. This CDR3 region has 16 residues. V lost 7 bases to trimming and J lost 4 bases; unmatched junction nucleotides: 13. Germline-derived CDR1 and CDR2 are MNHEY and SMNVEV (reference sequence). Here the CDR3 DNA reads TGTGCCAGCACAAAATCTCCCGGGACAGGGAGCACTGAAGCTTTCTTT. Translation gives CASTKSPGTGSTEAFF.

The CDR3 DNA is TGTGCCAGCAGTGAGGAGATGGCGGGGAATTCACCCCTCCACTTT. Amino acid sequence: CASSEEMAGNSPLHF. The V call is TRBV2, the J call TRBJ1-6, with D uncertain. V was pared by 3 bases and J by 7 bases, with 13 bases between. Germline values: CDR1 SNHLY, CDR2 FYNNEI. There are 15 residues in the CDR3.